This T cell receptor (beta chain) was sequenced for a study of T-cell memory formation after mild COVID-19. The 5'RACE method, run with constant-segment primers, produced TCR alpha and TCR beta cDNA libraries (carrying sample barcodes and UMIs). One entry per CDR3 protein results from TCRdb running MiXCR on the 5' RACE reads. Here the sample spans about 430,000 distinct CDR3 sequences, about 24% being singletons. The germline V and J ends were trimmed by 4 bases and 4 bases, with 22 bases remaining between them. The CDR3 spans 17 residues. Germline V CDR1 and CDR2: KGHDR, SFDVKD. General study results and limits: Shrinking CD4+ clones resided mostly in CM and EM, and CD8+ ones in EMRA. Clones that got smaller from day 15 to 85 had even CD4/CD8, while clones growing later tipped toward CD4+.

Concerning this clonotype: Its specificity is unknown.

Sequenced input: PBMCs or a T cell subset sorted from them (not recorded which). The clonotype originates from an adult woman who had mild COVID-19 (a few samples of this study predate the infection). Cell type and time point are not known. This sequence joins TRBV24-1 and TRBJ2-7; weak D call: TRBD1 (6 bases). DNA for the CDR3: TGTGCCACCAGTGAATCAAATACAGGGAAGAGAGGTTACGAGCAGTACTTC. Translating gives CATSESNTGKRGYEQYF.